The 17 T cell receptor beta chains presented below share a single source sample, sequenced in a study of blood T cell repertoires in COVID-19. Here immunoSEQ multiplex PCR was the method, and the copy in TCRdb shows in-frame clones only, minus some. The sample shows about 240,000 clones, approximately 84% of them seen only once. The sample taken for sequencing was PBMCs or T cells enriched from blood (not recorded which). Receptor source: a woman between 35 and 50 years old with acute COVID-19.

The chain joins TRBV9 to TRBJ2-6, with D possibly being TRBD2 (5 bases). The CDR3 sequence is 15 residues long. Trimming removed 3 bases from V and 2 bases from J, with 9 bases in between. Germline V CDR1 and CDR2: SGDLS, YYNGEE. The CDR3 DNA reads TGTGCCAGCAGCGGGGGAGATGCTGGGGCCAACGTCCTGACTTTC. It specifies CASSGGDAGANVLTF.

The CDR3 region has the DNA TGTGCCTGGAGTACCGGACAGTATAGCAATCAGCCCCAGCATTTT. Protein product: CAWSTGQYSNQPQHF. This sequence joins TRBV30 and TRBJ1-5; a possible D gene is TRBD1 (6 bases). From germline, CDR1 is GTSNPN and CDR2 SVGIG (reference sequence). Trimming left V 2 bases short and J 0 bases short, with 11 bases between. CDR3 length equals 15 residues.

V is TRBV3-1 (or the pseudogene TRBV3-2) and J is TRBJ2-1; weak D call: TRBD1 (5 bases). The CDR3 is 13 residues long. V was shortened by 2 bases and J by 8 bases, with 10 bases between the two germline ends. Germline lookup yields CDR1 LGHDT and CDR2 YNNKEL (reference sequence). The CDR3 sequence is CASSQQGIHEQFF. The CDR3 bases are TGTGCCAGCAGCCAACAGGGCATACATGAGCAGTTCTTC.

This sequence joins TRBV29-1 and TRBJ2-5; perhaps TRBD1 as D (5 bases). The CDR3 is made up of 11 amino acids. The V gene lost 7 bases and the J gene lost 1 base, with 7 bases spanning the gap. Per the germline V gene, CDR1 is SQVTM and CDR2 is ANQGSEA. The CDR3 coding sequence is TGCAGCGCGACAGTCCAAGAGACCCAGTACTTC. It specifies CSATVQETQYF.

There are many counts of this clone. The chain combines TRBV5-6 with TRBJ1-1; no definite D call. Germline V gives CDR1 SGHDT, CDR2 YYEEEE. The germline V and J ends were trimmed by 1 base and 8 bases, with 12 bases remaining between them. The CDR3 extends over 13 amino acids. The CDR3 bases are TGTGCCAGCAGCTTGATAGGGAGACAAGAAGCTTTCTTT. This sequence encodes CASSLIGRQEAFF.

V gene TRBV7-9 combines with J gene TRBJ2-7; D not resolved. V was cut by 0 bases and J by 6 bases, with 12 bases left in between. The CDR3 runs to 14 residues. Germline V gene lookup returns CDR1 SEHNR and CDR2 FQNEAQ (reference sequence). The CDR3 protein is CASSLARVPGEQYF. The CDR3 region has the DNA TGTGCCAGCAGCTTAGCCCGCGTCCCGGGCGAGCAGTACTTC.

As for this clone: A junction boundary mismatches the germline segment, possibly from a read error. The CDR3 is CASSPPGRTEELFF. CDR3 nucleotide sequence: TGTGCCAGCTCACCACCGGGGCGAACCGAGGAGCTGTTTTTT. The chain has TRBV18 and TRBJ2-2, with D perhaps TRBD1 (5 bases). The germline CDR1 and CDR2 sequences are KGHSH and LQKENI. The CDR3 length is 14 residues.

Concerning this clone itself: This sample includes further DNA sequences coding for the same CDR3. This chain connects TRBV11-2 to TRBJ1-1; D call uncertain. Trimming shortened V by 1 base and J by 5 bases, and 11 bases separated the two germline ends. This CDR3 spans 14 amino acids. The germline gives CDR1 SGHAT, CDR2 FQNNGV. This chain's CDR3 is CASSLAGGRTEAFF. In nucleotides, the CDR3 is TGTGCCAGCAGCTTAGCCGGCGGAAGGACTGAAGCTTTCTTT.

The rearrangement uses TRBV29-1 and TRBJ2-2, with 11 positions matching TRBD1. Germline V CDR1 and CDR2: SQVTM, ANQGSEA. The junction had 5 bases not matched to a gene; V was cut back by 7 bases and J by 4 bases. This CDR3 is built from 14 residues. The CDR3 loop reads CSARTGGSTGELFF. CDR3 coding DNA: TGCAGCGCTCGGACAGGGGGCAGCACCGGGGAGCTGTTTTTT.

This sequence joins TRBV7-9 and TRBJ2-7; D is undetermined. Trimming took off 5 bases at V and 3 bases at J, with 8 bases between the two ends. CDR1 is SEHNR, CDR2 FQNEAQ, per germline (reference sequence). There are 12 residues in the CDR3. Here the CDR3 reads CASSHEDYEQYF. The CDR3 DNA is TGTGCCAGCAGCCACGAGGACTACGAGCAGTACTTC.

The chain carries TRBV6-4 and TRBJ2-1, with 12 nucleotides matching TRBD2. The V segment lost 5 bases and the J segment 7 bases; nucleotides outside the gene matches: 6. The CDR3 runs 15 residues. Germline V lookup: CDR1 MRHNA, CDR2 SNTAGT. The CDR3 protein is CASSRLAGDGNEQFF. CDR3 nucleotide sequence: TGTGCCAGCAGTAGACTAGCGGGAGACGGGAATGAGCAGTTCTTC.

The CDR3 nucleotides read TGTGCCAGCAGCTTAGAGGACGGGAGGAACACTGAAGCTTTCTTT. This translates into CASSLEDGRNTEAFF. The chain employs TRBV7-9 and TRBJ1-1; D unclear. V lost 1 base and J lost 1, with 10 bases in between. This CDR3 is 15 amino acids long. The germline CDR1 and CDR2 sequences are SEHNR and FQNEAQ (reference sequence).

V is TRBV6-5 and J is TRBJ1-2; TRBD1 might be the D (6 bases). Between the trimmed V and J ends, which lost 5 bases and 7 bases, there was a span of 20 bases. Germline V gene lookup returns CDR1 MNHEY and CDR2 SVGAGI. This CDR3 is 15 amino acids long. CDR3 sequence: CASSSTRGIYFGYTF. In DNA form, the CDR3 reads TGTGCCAGCAGTAGCACCAGGGGTATATACTTTGGCTACACCTTC.

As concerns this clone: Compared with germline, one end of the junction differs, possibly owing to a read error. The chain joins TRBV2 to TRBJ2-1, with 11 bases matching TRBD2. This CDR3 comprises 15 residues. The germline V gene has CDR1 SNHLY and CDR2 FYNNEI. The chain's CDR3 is CASREGSGRAVEQFF. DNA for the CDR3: TGTGCCAGCAGGGAAGGTAGCGGGAGGGCCGTTGAGCAGTTCTTC.

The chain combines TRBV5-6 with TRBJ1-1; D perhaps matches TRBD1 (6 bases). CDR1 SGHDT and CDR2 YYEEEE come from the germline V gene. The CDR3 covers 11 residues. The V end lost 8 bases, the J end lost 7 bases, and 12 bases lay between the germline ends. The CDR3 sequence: CASTGYDEAFF. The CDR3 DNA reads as TGTGCCAGTACAGGGTACGATGAAGCTTTCTTT.

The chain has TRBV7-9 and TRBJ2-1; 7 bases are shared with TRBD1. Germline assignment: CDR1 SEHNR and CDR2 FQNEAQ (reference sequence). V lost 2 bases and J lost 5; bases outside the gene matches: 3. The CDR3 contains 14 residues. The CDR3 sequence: CASSLRQGDNEQFF. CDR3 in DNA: TGTGCCAGCAGCTTACGGCAGGGGGACAATGAGCAGTTCTTC.

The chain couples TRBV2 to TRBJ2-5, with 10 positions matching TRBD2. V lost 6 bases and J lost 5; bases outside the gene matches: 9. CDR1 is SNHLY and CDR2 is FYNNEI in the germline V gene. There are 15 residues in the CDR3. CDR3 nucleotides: TGTGCCAGCAGCCTAGCGGGAGTTATAGAGGAGACCCAGTACTTC. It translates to CASSLAGVIEETQYF.